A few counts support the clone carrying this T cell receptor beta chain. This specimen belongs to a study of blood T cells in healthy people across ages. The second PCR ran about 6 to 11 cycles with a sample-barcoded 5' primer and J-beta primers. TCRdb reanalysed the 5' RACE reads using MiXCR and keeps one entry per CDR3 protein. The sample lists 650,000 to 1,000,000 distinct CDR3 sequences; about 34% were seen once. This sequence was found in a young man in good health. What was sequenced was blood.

CDR3 DNA sequence: TGTGCCAGCAGCCCCACCTCCGGAGGGACAGGTACTAGCACAGATACGCAGTATTTT. It yields the protein CASSPTSGGTGTSTDTQYF. V gene TRBV7-3 combines with J gene TRBJ2-3; TRBD1 matches at 8 bases. V shed 5 bases, J shed 0 bases, and the junction held 16 bases outside the gene matches. CDR1 and CDR2 from the germline V gene are SGHTA and FQGTGA. CDR3 length: 19 residues. Using reference TRBV7-3 and TRBJ2-3 for the parts outside the CDR3, the full variable domain is GAGVSQTPSNKVTEKGKYVELRCDPISGHTALYWYRQSLGQGPEFLIYFQGTGAADDSGLPNDRFFAVRPEGSVSTLKIQRTERGDSAVYLCASSPTSGGTGTSTDTQYFGPGTRLTVL.